This T cell receptor beta chain was recovered during a study of T cells after yellow fever vaccination. The study, taken as a whole, reports: Compared with primary, the secondary response was weaker and peaked at day 5, not 15. The study noted that FACS-sorted repertoires could contain abundant clonotypes contaminating from the bulk population. Of the clonotypes, a small share occurred in both CD4 and CD8 compartments.

5'RACE template switching generated TCR cDNA, adding a universal primer site and UMIs. TCRdb reprocessed the 5' RACE reads with MiXCR, giving one entry per CDR3 protein. The table includes 610,000 or so distinct CDR3 sequences, over 9% detected once. The V segment lost 0 bases and the J segment 4 bases; nucleotides outside the gene matches: 6. In germline, CDR1 is MGHRA, CDR2 YSYEKL. This CDR3 region has 16 residues. This clonotype was seen once. Antigen: not known. The specimen was PBMCs, collected on the day of the yellow fever booster vaccination. This clonotype was obtained from a man aged 25-45 years who received the YFV17D yellow fever vaccine. The gene calls are TRBV4-1 and TRBJ2-1; 7 bases fit TRBD1. DNA of the CDR3: TGCGCCAGCAGCCAAGAGGAACAGGGGATTTACAATGAGCAGTTCTTC. Its translation is CASSQEEQGIYNEQFF.